These 11 T cell receptor beta chains came from one sample sequenced in a study of blood T cell repertoires in COVID-19. Libraries were prepared by immunoSEQ multiplex PCR; TCRdb keeps only in-frame clonotypes and omits some of them. Among a few hundred thousand clones listed, 75% to 85% were seen once. Sequencing was done on a sample of PBMCs or T cells enriched from blood (not recorded which). The source of these receptors is a woman in her thirties or forties with acute COVID-19.

Only one count was recorded for this clone. The chain's CDR3 is CAWSGGLGLAGGSSYNEQFF. In nucleotides, the CDR3 is TGTGCCTGGAGTGGGGGCCTGGGACTAGCGGGAGGGAGCTCCTACAATGAGCAGTTCTTC. This chain uses TRBV30 with TRBJ2-1; TRBD2 matches 16 bases. Looked up from germline, CDR1 is GTSNPN and CDR2 is SVGIG (reference sequence). The trim removed 1 base at V and 0 bases at J, leaving 9 bases unmatched. This CDR3 region has 20 residues.

The rearrangement uses TRBV5-5 and TRBJ1-2; D may be TRBD1 (5 bases). The CDR3 is 15 residues long. Trimming stripped 2 bases from V and 2 bases from J, with 13 bases between. In germline, CDR1 is SGHKS, CDR2 YYEKEE (reference sequence). CDR3 DNA: TGTGCCAGCAGCTTCCCGCAGGGCGGAAACTATGGCTACACCTTC. Translation gives CASSFPQGGNYGYTF.

This chain connects TRBV6-5 to TRBJ1-5; the D is unclear. There are 16 residues in the CDR3. Germline V CDR1 and CDR2: MNHEY, SVGAGI. Trimming took 2 bases from V and 0 from J, leaving 11 bases between them. The CDR3, as DNA: TGTGCCAGCAGTTACCATCGGGAGAATAGCAATCAGCCCCAGCATTTT. Its translation is CASSYHRENSNQPQHF.

The CDR3 sequence: CASSLDYVGEQYF. Here the CDR3 DNA reads TGTGCCAGCAGCTTGGACTACGTAGGCGAGCAGTACTTC. The chain combines TRBV5-4 with TRBJ2-7; D gene unclear. The CDR3 contains 13 residues. V dropped 0 bases and J dropped 6 bases, with 10 bases sitting between them. Germline-derived CDR1 and CDR2 are SGHNT and YYREEE (reference sequence).

CDR3: CAATGGKNQPQHF. CDR3 coding DNA: TGTGCCGCGACAGGGGGAAAGAATCAGCCCCAGCATTTT. This rearrangement joins TRBV2 to TRBJ1-5; 9 bases line up with TRBD1. Trimming took 11 bases from V and 4 from J; bases not matched to a gene: 6. There are 13 residues in the CDR3. The germline CDR1 and CDR2 sequences are SNHLY and FYNNEI.

The J gene is TRBJ1-2, the V gene TRBV2; 7 nucleotides match TRBD1. With V trimmed by 4 bases and J by 0 bases, 5 bases remained unmatched. Germline V gene data show CDR1 as SNHLY and CDR2 as FYNNEI. CDR3 length equals 15 residues. The CDR3 loop reads CASSANRGTNYGYTF. CDR3 in DNA: TGTGCCAGCAGTGCAAACAGGGGTACTAACTATGGCTACACCTTC.

This clone was recorded once. V and J are TRBV19 and TRBJ2-2, with D possibly being TRBD1 (6 bases). This CDR3 is built from 15 residues. Per the germline V gene, CDR1 is LNHDA and CDR2 is SQIVND (reference sequence). Trimming stripped 8 bases from V and 0 bases from J, with 13 bases between. Written as DNA, the CDR3 is TGTGCCAGTTTACAGGGAGTGTCGAACACCGGGGAGCTGTTTTTT. As protein: CASLQGVSNTGELFF.

This chain uses TRBV30 with TRBJ2-2, with 12 bases identical to TRBD2. CDR3 size: 17 residues. The V and J ends lost 2 bases and 0 bases, in that order; junction bases with no gene match: 4. Germline-derived CDR1 and CDR2 are GTSNPN and SVGIG (reference sequence). The CDR3 sequence: CAWSTGLAGTNTGELFF. The CDR3 nucleotides are TGTGCCTGGAGTACGGGACTAGCGGGCACGAACACCGGGGAGCTGTTTTTT.

The chain employs TRBV3-1 (or the pseudogene TRBV3-2) and TRBJ2-1, with 13 bases that match TRBD2. The CDR3 runs 19 residues. V lost 4 bases, J lost 3 bases, and 12 bases stayed unmatched. The germline V gene encodes CDR1 LGHDT and CDR2 YNNKEL (reference sequence). In DNA, the CDR3 is TGTGCCAGCAGCCCACCGAGACTAGCGGGGGGAAGATACTACAATGAGCAGTTCTTC. This codes for CASSPPRLAGGRYYNEQFF.

V and J are TRBV6-5 and TRBJ1-1; TRBD1 might be the D (5 bases). The germline V gene encodes CDR1 MNHEY and CDR2 SVGAGI. The CDR3 covers 16 residues. The V end lost 2 bases, the J end lost 0 bases, and 13 bases lay between the germline ends. The CDR3 DNA reads as TGTGCCAGCAGTTACCTGGCAGGGCCTTTGAACACTGAAGCTTTCTTT. Translating it yields CASSYLAGPLNTEAFF.

The genes are TRBV7-9 and TRBJ2-2; D might be TRBD1 (6 bases). In germline, CDR1 is SEHNR, CDR2 FQNEAQ (reference sequence). V lost 5 bases to trimming and J lost 6 bases, with 19 bases between them. CDR3 size: 16 residues. The CDR3 loop is CASSPHRVQGAGELFF. The CDR3 nucleotides are TGTGCCAGCAGCCCCCACAGGGTCCAAGGGGCCGGGGAGCTGTTTTTT.